Each of the 5 T cell receptor beta chains below was sequenced from the same sample in a study of blood T cell repertoires in COVID-19. The assay was immunoSEQ multiplex PCR, and TCRdb's table has in-frame clones only and misses some. The table has 200,000 or so clones, roughly nine tenths seen once. The source material was PBMCs or T cells enriched from blood (not recorded which). These receptors were collected from a woman aged 18-30 years in a cohort exposed to, infected with or recovered from COVID-19 (not recorded which).

V and J are TRBV4-2 and TRBJ1-6, with TRBD1 matching 7 bases. Germline V gives CDR1 LGHNA, CDR2 YNFKEQ. With 3 bases clipped from V and 9 bases from J, the junction kept 5 bases outside the gene matches. This CDR3 spans 14 amino acids. The CDR3 sequence is CASSQDTGVSPLHF. The CDR3 DNA follows: TGTGCCAGCAGCCAGGATACAGGGGTTTCACCCCTCCACTTT.

This rearrangement joins TRBV10-3 to TRBJ2-2; 9 bases fit TRBD1. This CDR3 comprises 16 residues. V lost 2 bases and J lost 4; bases outside the gene matches: 5. Germline CDR1 ENHRY, CDR2 SYGVKD. DNA of the CDR3: TGTGCCATCAGTGAGAGGGACAGGGTCAGCACCGGGGAGCTGTTTTTT. Its translation: CAISERDRVSTGELFF.

V usage is TRBV11-2 and J usage is TRBJ2-3; D not certain. The CDR3 extends over 12 amino acids. V lost 5 bases and J 5 bases, leaving 8 bases between the germline ends. Per the germline V gene, CDR1 is SGHAT and CDR2 is FQNNGV. The CDR3 here is CASSGLEDTQYF. DNA for the CDR3: TGTGCCAGCAGCGGCCTAGAAGATACGCAGTATTTT.

CDR3 DNA sequence: TGTGCCAGCTCTAACTACAGGGGGAGGGGAGAGACCCAGTACTTC. It is translated as CASSNYRGRGETQYF. The chain has TRBV11-2 and TRBJ2-5; possibly TRBD1 for D (8 bases). Germline V gives CDR1 SGHAT, CDR2 FQNNGV. The CDR3 is made up of 15 amino acids. The V end lost 8 bases, the J end lost 4 bases, and 20 bases lay between the germline ends.

This chain connects TRBV11-2 to TRBJ1-5; TRBD1 might be the D (6 bases). The CDR3 totals 15 residues. Trimming stripped 4 bases from V and 3 bases from J, with 13 bases between. Germline CDR1 and CDR2: SGHAT and FQNNGV. This CDR3 reads CASSSLGGPNQPQHF. The CDR3 nucleotides read TGTGCCAGCAGCTCCCTGGGGGGGCCCAATCAGCCCCAGCATTTT.